This passage covers 14 T cell receptor beta chains from one sample sequenced in a study of T cell repertoires in cytomegalovirus infection (dated 2019 in TCRdb). Their cognate antigens are unknown. Instrument on record: Illumina HiSeq 1500. TCRdb reworked the public reads: Q25 trimming with fastp, MiXCR clone assembly, productive beta chains retained. Merged by CDR3 protein, the rows form single entries marked with the most common genes and DNA. Within this sample are hundreds of thousands of distinct CDR3 sequences, with roughly 30% of them counted one time only. The top ten clones comprise around 15% of the sample. The intended sense of this specimen's treatment or condition label: in vitro stimulation with specific CMV peptide epitopes to enrich CMV-specific T cells. Here the sequenced sample was cultured CD8+ T cells from PBMCs, taken from culture after CMV antigen stimulation. The receptor source for this set is a human donor in good health (CMV status not recorded). Some clones in this sample may be carry-over from other donors' samples.

This chain connects TRBV15 to TRBJ1-2; TRBD1 agrees at 8 bases. CDR1 LNHNV and CDR2 YYDKDF come from the germline V gene (reference sequence). The CDR3 consists of 17 residues. V lost 0 bases to trimming and J lost 7 bases; unmatched junction nucleotides: 13. CDR3 loop: CATSRDLVGQAMSGYTF. Written as DNA, the CDR3 is TGTGCCACCAGCAGAGATTTGGTGGGACAGGCGATGTCTGGCTACACCTTC.

This clonotype has a count of ten or more. The genes are TRBV6-1 and TRBJ2-7; 9 bases align to TRBD1. CDR3 length: 16 residues. Germline CDR1 and CDR2: MNHNS and SASEGT. J lost 5 bases, V lost 6 bases, and 14 bases had no gene match. In DNA, the CDR3 is TGTGCCAGCAGAGCTAACCGGGACAGGGACCTCCACGAGCAGTACTTC. It codes for CASRANRDRDLHEQYF.

The V call is TRBV27, the J call TRBJ2-3, with TRBD1 identical over 11 bases. V lost 9 bases and J lost 5; bases outside the gene matches: 10. Germline V CDR1 and CDR2: MNHEY, SMNVEV (reference sequence). The CDR3 totals 15 residues. CDR3 loop: CASLTPGQGVDTQYF. DNA of the CDR3: TGTGCCAGTCTGACCCCGGGACAGGGGGTAGATACGCAGTATTTT.

This clonotype was found many times. This rearrangement joins TRBV7-8 to TRBJ2-1; 9 nucleotides agree with TRBD1. V was clipped by 0 bases and J by 9 bases; unmatched bases: 6. Germline lookup yields CDR1 SGHVS and CDR2 FQNEAQ. The CDR3 has 15 residues. CDR3 in amino acids: CASSLARTGASEQFF. In DNA form, the CDR3 reads TGTGCCAGCAGCTTAGCTAGGACAGGGGCTTCTGAGCAGTTCTTC.

The chain joins TRBV11-2 to TRBJ1-4, with TRBD1 matching 7 bases. The CDR3 totals 16 residues. V was pared by 5 bases and J by 3 bases, with 9 bases of the junction left unmatched. Germline V gene data show CDR1 as SGHAT and CDR2 as FQNNGV. Here the CDR3 DNA reads TGTGCCAGCAGCCCTAGTTCCAGGGGGTCTAATGAAAAACTGTTTTTT. It translates to CASSPSSRGSNEKLFF.

This chain uses TRBV24-1 with TRBJ1-4, with D unresolved. V lost 5 bases to trimming and J lost 8 bases, with 8 bases between them. Germline lookup yields CDR1 KGHDR and CDR2 SFDVKD. This CDR3 is built from 12 residues. In DNA form, the CDR3 reads TGTGCCACCAGTGTCGACCAGGAAAAACTGTTTTTT. This gives the protein CATSVDQEKLFF.

This clonotype was detected ten times or more. This chain uses TRBV7-2 with TRBJ2-2; TRBD1 aligns across 9 bases. The CDR3 is 16 amino acids. V lost 6 bases, J lost 0 bases, and 5 bases stayed unmatched. Germline CDR1 reads SGHTA; CDR2 reads FQGNSA. The CDR3 loop reads CASRSRTGANTGELFF. CDR3 nucleotides: TGTGCCAGCAGAAGTCGGACAGGGGCGAACACCGGGGAGCTGTTTTTT.

There are a few counts of this clonotype. The chain combines TRBV7-9 with TRBJ1-6; possibly TRBD1 for D (6 bases). V lost 4 bases to trimming and J lost 7 bases, with 17 bases between them. The CDR3 covers 16 residues. The germline CDR1 and CDR2 sequences are SEHNR and FQNEAQ (reference sequence). CDR3 bases: TGTGCCAGCAGCTACTCCCTCAGGGGTGGGAATTCACCCCTCCACTTT. This codes for CASSYSLRGGNSPLHF.

The CDR3 here is CATSASLSNQPQHF. In DNA form, the CDR3 reads TGTGCCACCAGTGCCAGCCTGAGCAATCAGCCCCAGCATTTT. The genes are TRBV24-1 and TRBJ1-5, with unresolved D. CDR1 is KGHDR, CDR2 SFDVKD, per germline. The CDR3 extends over 14 amino acids. V was trimmed by 5 bases and J by 1 base, leaving 8 bases between them.

This clonotype turned up a few times. This chain links TRBV19 with TRBJ2-2, with TRBD2 matching 9 bases. V was pared by 5 bases and J by 4 bases, with 5 bases of the junction left unmatched. Germline V gives CDR1 LNHDA, CDR2 SQIVND (reference sequence). The CDR3 spans 15 residues. In nucleotides, the CDR3 is TGTGCCAGTAGTCATGGCGGGGGGGTCACCGGGGAGCTGTTTTTT. It translates to CASSHGGGVTGELFF.

The J gene is TRBJ2-1, the V gene TRBV6-1; the D call may be TRBD1 or TRBD2 (6 bases each). CDR3 size: 16 residues. V shed 10 bases and J shed 7 bases, with 26 bases lying between them. Germline V gene data show CDR1 as MNHNS and CDR2 as SASEGT. DNA for the CDR3: TGTGCCAACAGCCCCTGGGGGGCCCTATCTGGGAATGAGCAGTTCTTC. This gives the protein CANSPWGALSGNEQFF.

The CDR3 DNA is TGTGCCACCAGCTCATCGACTGGAAACACCATATATTTT. Translated: CATSSSTGNTIYF. The chain recombines TRBV24-1 with TRBJ1-3; the D is unclear. V dropped 7 bases and J dropped 2 bases, with 8 bases sitting between them. CDR3 size: 13 residues. Germline V gene data show CDR1 as KGHDR and CDR2 as SFDVKD.

The sample holds a few counts of this clonotype. The rearrangement links TRBV10-3 to TRBJ1-2; D is undetermined. Germline V gene data show CDR1 as ENHRY and CDR2 as SYGVKD. V was trimmed by 0 bases and J by 8 bases, leaving 10 bases between them. This CDR3 is 13 amino acids long. This CDR3 reads CAISESEAWGYTF. The CDR3 DNA reads as TGTGCCATCAGTGAGTCCGAGGCGTGGGGCTACACCTTC.

The V gene is TRBV6-6, the J gene TRBJ1-1; TRBD1 might be the D (6 bases). V lost 2 bases to trimming and J lost 1 base, with 17 bases between them. CDR3 length equals 17 residues. Germline-derived CDR1 and CDR2 are MNHNY and SVGAGI (reference sequence). CDR3 loop: CASSYPPWTESNTEAFF. CDR3 DNA sequence: TGTGCCAGCAGTTACCCCCCTTGGACAGAATCGAACACTGAAGCTTTCTTT.